This T cell receptor (beta chain) stems from a study of blood T cell repertoires in COVID-19. Donors in Cohort 3 counted as recovered after two negative PCRs, clearance, or symptom resolution. Looked up from germline, CDR1 is LNHDA and CDR2 is SQIVND (reference sequence). The CDR3 runs to 14 residues. Germline trimming cut 7 bases from V and 2 bases from J; bases unmatched to any gene: 7. Assay used: immunoSEQ multiplex PCR; TCRdb lists only in-frame clones, some missing. The sample shows roughly 150,000 clones, around 80% of them seen only once. Sequencing was done on a sample of PBMCs or T cells enriched from blood (not recorded which). The chain has TRBV19 and TRBJ1-1; 7 bases agree with TRBD1. This receptor was taken from a woman between 45 and 60 years old who had recovered from COVID-19. CDR3 bases: TGTGCCAGTATGGTAGGGGGCCGCAACACTGAAGCTTTCTTT. This translates into CASMVGGRNTEAFF.